The T cell receptor (beta chain) described here comes from a study of blood T cell repertoires in COVID-19. The CDR3 covers 13 residues. Per the germline V gene, CDR1 is SGHAT and CDR2 is FQNNGV. Trimming stripped 1 base from V and 8 bases from J, with 9 bases between. Authors' methods: Nucleated cell number was recorded as an estimate derived from reference gene primer amplification. Produced via immunoSEQ multiplex PCR; TCRdb's table is partial and in-frame only. V and J calls and clone size are given by that table; D and trimming were obtained from the DNA. The sample comprises approximately 45,000 clones, approximately 90% of which are singletons, and 5% to 5.5% rests with the top ten.

Specimen: peripheral blood. The chain is built from TRBV11-2 and TRBJ2-1, with a tentative D call TRBD2 (6 bases). This TCR was recovered from a man between 65 and 85 years old with acute or convalescent COVID-19. CDR3 DNA: TGTGCCAGCAGCTTAGGGACTACCCATGAGCAGTTCTTC. Its protein is CASSLGTTHEQFF.